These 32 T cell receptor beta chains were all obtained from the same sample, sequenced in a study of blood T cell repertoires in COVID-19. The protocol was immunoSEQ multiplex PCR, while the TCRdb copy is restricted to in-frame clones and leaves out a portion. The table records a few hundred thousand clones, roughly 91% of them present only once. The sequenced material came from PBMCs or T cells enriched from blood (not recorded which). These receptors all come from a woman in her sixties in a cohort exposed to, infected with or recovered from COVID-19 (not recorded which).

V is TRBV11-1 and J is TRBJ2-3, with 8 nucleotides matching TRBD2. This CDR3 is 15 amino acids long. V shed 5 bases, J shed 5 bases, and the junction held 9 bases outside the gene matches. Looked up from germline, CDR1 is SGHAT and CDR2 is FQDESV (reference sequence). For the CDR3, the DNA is TGTGCCAGCAGCCTCCGCGGGGGGCTGGAAGATACGCAGTATTTT. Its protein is CASSLRGGLEDTQYF.

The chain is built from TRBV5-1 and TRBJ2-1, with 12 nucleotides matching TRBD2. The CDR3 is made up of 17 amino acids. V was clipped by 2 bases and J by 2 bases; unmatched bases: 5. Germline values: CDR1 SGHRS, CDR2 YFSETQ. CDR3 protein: CASSFTSGRLTYNEQFF. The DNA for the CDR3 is TGCGCCAGCAGCTTCACTAGCGGGAGGCTAACCTACAATGAGCAGTTCTTC.

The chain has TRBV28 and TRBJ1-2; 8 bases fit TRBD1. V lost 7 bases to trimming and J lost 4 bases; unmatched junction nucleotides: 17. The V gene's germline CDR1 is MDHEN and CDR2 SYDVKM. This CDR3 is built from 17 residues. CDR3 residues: CASTPTGTGRSGYGYTF. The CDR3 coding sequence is TGTGCCAGCACCCCGACCGGGACAGGAAGAAGCGGCTATGGCTACACCTTC.

As DNA, the CDR3 is TGTGCCAGCAGCTTACTAGTTACCGCAGATACGCAGTATTTT. Translating gives CASSLLVTADTQYF. This rearrangement joins TRBV7-9 to TRBJ2-3; D call uncertain. Germline V CDR1 and CDR2: SEHNR, FQNEAQ (reference sequence). V was shortened by 2 bases and J by 4 bases, with 10 bases between the two germline ends. The CDR3 is made up of 14 amino acids. Based on the CDR3 plus reference TRBV7-9 and TRBJ2-3, the full variable domain is DTGVSQNPRHKITKRGQNVTFRCDPISEHNRLYWYRQTLGQGPEFLTYFQNEAQLEKSRLLSDRFSAERPKGSFSTLEIQRTEQGDSAMYLCASSLLVTADTQYFGPGTRLTVL.

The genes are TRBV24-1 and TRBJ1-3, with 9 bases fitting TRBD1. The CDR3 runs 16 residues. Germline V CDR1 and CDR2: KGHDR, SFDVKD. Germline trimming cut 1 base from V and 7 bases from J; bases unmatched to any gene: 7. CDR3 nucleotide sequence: TGTGCCACCAGTGATTTTAACCGACAGGGGGGGAACACCATATATTTT. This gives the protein CATSDFNRQGGNTIYF.

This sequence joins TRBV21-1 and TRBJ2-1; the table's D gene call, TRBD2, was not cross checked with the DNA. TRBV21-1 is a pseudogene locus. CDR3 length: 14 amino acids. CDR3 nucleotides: TGTGCCACCTGGACTAGCGGGTCCTACAATGAGCAGTTCTTC. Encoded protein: CATWTSGSYNEQFF.

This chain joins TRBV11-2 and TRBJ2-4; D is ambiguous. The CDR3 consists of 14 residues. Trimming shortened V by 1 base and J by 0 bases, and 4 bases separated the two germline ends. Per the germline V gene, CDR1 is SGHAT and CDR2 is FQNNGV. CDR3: CASSLALAKNIQYF. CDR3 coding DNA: TGTGCCAGCAGCTTAGCCCTAGCCAAAAACATTCAGTACTTC. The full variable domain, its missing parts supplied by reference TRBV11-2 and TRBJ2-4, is EAGVAQSPRYKIIEKRQSVAFWCNPISGHATLYWYQQILGQGPKLLIQFQNNGVVDDSQLPKDRFSAERLKGVDSTLKIQPAKLEDSAVYLCASSLALAKNIQYFGAGTRLSVL.

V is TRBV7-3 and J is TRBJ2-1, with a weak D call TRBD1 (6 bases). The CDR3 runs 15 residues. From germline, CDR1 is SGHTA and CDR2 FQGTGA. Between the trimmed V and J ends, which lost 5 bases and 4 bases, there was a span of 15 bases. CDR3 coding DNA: TGTGCCAGCAGCCCAAACCGCGACAGGTACAATGAGCAGTTCTTC. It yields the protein CASSPNRDRYNEQFF.

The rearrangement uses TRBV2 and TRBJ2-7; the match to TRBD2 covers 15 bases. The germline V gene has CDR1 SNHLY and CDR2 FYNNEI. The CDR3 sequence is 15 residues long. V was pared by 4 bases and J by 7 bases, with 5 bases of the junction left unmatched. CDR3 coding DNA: TGTGCCAGCAGTGGCGGACTAGCGGGAGGGGAAGAGCAGTACTTC. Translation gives CASSGGLAGGEEQYF.

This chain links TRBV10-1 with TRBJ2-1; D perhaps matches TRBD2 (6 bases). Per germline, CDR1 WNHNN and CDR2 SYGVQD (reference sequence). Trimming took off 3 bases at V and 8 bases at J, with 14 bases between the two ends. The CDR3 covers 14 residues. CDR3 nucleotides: TGCGCCAGCAGTGACGGGGGAAGTAGAGATGAGCAGTTCTTC. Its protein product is CASSDGGSRDEQFF.

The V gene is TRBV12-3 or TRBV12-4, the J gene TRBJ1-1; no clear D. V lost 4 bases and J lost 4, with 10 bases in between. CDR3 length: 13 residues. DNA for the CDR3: TGTGCCAGCAGTTCGGGGATACCCACTGAAGCTTTCTTT. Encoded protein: CASSSGIPTEAFF.

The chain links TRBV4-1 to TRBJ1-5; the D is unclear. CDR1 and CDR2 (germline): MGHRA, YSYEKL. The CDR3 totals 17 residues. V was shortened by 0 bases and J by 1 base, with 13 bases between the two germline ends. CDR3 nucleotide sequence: TGCGCCAGCAGCCAAGATTCTCAGATCAGGAGCAATCAGCCCCAGCATTTT. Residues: CASSQDSQIRSNQPQHF.

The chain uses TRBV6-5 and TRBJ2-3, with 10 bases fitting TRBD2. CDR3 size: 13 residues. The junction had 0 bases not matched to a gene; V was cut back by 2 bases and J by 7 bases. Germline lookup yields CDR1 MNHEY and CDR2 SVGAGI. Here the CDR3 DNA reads TGTGCCAGCAGTTACACTAGCGGGAATACGCAGTATTTT. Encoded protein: CASSYTSGNTQYF.

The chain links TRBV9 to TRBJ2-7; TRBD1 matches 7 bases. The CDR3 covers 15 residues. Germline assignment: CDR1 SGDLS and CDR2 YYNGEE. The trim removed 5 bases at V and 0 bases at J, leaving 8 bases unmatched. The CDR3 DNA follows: TGTGCCAGCAGTCTCCGGGACAGCGACTCCTACGAGCAGTACTTC. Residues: CASSLRDSDSYEQYF.

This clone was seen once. The CDR3 sequence is CASSPRQGTAAGGYTF. The DNA of the CDR3 is TGTGCCAGTAGTCCCCGCCAAGGGACTGCCGCGGGTGGCTACACCTTC. This rearrangement joins TRBV19 to TRBJ1-2, with D maybe TRBD1 (5 bases). CDR3 length: 16 amino acids. V shed 5 bases and J shed 7 bases, with 23 bases lying between them. Per germline, CDR1 LNHDA and CDR2 SQIVND (reference sequence). Variable domain in full (rest from reference TRBV19 and TRBJ1-2): DGGITQSPKYLFRKEGQNVTLSCEQNLNHDAMYWYRQDPGQGLRLIYYSQIVNDFQKGDIAEGYSVSREKKESFPLTVTSAQKNPTAFYLCASSPRQGTAAGGYTFGSGTRLTVV.

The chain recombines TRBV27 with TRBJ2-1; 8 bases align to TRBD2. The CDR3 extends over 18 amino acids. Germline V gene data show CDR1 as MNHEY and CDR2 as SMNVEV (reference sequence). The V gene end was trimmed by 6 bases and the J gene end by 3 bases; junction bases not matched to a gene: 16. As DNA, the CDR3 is TGTGCCAGCAGCCCCTCCGTGGGAGAGCGGGAGATCTACAATGAGCAGTTCTTC. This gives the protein CASSPSVGEREIYNEQFF.

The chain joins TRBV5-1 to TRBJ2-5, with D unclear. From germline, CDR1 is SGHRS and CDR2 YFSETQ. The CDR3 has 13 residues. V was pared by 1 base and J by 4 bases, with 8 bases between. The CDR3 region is CASSLRLGETQYF. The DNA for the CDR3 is TGCGCCAGCAGCTTGAGACTGGGAGAGACCCAGTACTTC.

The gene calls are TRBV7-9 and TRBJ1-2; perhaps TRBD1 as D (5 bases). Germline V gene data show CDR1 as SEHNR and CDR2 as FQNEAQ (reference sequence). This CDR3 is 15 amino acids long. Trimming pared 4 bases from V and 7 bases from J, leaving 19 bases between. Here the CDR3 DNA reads TGTGCCAGCAGCTATTGGCGAGCGGGGGACGGTGGCTACACCTTC. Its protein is CASSYWRAGDGGYTF. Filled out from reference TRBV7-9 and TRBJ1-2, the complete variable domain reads DTGVSQNPRHKITKRGQNVTFRCDPISEHNRLYWYRQTLGQGPEFLTYFQNEAQLEKSRLLSDRFSAERPKGSFSTLEIQRTEQGDSAMYLCASSYWRAGDGGYTFGSGTRLTVV.

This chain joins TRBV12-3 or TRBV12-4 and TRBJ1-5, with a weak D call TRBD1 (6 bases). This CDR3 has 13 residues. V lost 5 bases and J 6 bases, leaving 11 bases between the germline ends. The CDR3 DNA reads TGTGCCAGCAGTGAGGGGGTCAGTCAGCCCCAGCATTTT. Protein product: CASSEGVSQPQHF.

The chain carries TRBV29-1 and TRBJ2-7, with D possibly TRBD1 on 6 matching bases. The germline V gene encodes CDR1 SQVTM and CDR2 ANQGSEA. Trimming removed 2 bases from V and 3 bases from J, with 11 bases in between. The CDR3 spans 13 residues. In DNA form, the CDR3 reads TGCAGCGTTGAACAGGGGATGAACTACGAGCAGTACTTC. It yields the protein CSVEQGMNYEQYF.

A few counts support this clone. The CDR3 spells CASLGGEKLFF. The DNA of the CDR3 is TGTGCCAGCTTGGGGGGTGAAAAACTGTTTTTT. The rearrangement uses TRBV11-2 and TRBJ1-4; D may be TRBD1 (5 bases). The CDR3 sequence is 11 residues long. Germline loops: CDR1 SGHAT, CDR2 FQNNGV. V lost 8 bases and J lost 7, with 8 bases in between.

CDR3 in DNA: TGTGCCAGCAGCTTCGGACAGATTGGTGGCACTGAAGCTTTCTTT. Protein sequence: CASSFGQIGGTEAFF. The V gene is TRBV13, the J gene TRBJ1-1, with D possibly matching TRBD1 (6 bases). V was pared by 3 bases and J by 4 bases, with 15 bases between. Germline CDR1 reads PRHDT; CDR2 reads FYEKMQ (reference sequence). The CDR3 has 15 residues.

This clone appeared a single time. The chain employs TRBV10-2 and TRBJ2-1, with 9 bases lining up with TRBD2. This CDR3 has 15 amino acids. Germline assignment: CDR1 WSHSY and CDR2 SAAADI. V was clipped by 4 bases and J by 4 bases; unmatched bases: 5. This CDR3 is CASSVREGRYNEQFF. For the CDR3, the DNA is TGCGCCAGCAGTGTGCGGGAGGGCCGGTACAATGAGCAGTTCTTC.

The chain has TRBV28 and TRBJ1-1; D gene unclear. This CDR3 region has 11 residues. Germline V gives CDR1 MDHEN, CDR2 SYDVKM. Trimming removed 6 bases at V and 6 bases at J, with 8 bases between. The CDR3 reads CASSPLAEAFF. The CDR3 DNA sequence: TGTGCCAGCAGCCCCCTCGCTGAAGCTTTCTTT.

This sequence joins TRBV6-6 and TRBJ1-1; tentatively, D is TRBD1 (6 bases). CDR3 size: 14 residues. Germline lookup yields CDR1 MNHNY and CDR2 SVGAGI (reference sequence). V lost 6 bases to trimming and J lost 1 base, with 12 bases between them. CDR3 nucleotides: TGTGCCAGCAGACAGGGTGGAAGGAACACTGAAGCTTTCTTT. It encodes CASRQGGRNTEAFF.

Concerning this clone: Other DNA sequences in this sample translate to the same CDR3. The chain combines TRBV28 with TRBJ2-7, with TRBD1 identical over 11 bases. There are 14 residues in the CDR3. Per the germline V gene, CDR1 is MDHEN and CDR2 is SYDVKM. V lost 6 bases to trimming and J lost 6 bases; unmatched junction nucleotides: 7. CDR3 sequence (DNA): TGTGCCAGCAGACGGACAGGGGGCAGGGGCGAGCAGTACTTC. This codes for CASRRTGGRGEQYF. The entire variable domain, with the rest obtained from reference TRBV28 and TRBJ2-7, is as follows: DVKVTQSSRYLVKRTGEKVFLECVQDMDHENMFWYRQDPGLGLRLIYFSYDVKMKEKGDIPEGYSVSREKKERFSLILESASTNQTSMYLCASRRTGGRGEQYFGPGTRLTVT.

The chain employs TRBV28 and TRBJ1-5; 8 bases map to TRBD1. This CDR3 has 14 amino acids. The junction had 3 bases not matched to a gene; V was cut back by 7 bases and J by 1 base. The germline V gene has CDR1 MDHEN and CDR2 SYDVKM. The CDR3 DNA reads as TGTGCCAGCAAGACAGGGGTAAGCAATCAGCCCCAGCATTTT. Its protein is CASKTGVSNQPQHF.

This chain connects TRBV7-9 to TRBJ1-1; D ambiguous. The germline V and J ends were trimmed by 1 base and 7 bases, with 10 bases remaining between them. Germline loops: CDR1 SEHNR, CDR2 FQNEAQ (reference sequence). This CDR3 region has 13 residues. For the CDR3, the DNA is TGTGCCAGCAGCTTAGGCGCGGTGGGTGAAGCTTTCTTT. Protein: CASSLGAVGEAFF.

The CDR3 spells CSASDSDEQFF. The CDR3 region has the DNA TGCAGTGCTAGCGACTCGGATGAGCAGTTCTTC. The rearrangement uses TRBV20-1 and TRBJ2-1; D remains unclear. The germline CDR1 and CDR2 sequences are DFQATT and SNEGSKA (reference sequence). Trimming took off 3 bases at V and 8 bases at J, with 8 bases between the two ends. The CDR3 length is 11 residues.

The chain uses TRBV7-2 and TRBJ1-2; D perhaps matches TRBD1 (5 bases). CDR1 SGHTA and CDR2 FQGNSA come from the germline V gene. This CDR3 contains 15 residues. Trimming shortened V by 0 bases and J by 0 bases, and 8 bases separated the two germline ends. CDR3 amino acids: CASSLATASNYGYTF. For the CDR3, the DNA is TGTGCCAGCAGCTTAGCGACAGCTTCTAACTATGGCTACACCTTC.

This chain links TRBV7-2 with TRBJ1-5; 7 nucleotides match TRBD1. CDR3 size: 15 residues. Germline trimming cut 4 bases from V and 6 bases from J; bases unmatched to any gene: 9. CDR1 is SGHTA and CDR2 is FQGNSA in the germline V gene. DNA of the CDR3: TGTGCCAGCAGCTCCAATCAGGGGGTAGGTCAGCCCCAGCATTTT. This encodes CASSSNQGVGQPQHF.

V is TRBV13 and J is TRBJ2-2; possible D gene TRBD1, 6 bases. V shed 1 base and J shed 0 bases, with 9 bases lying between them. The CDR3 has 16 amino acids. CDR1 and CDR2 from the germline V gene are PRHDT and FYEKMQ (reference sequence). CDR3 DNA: TGTGCCAGCAGCTTAGCAGGGGAACCGAACACCGGGGAGCTGTTTTTT. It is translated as CASSLAGEPNTGELFF.